These 2 T cell receptor beta chains came from one sample sequenced in a study of early T cells in non-severe SARS-CoV-2 infection. TCRdb reprocessed the 5' RACE reads via MiXCR and lists one record per CDR3 protein. The sample includes around 25,000 distinct CDR3 sequences, roughly 4% of them seen just once. Sequencing was done on a sample of whole blood. These receptor sequences come from an adult who was a healthcare worker with PCR-confirmed SARS-CoV-2 infection or an uninfected control (not recorded which).

The chain couples TRBV28 to TRBJ2-4; TRBD1 agrees at 8 bases. The germline V gene encodes CDR1 MDHEN and CDR2 SYDVKM. With 6 bases clipped from V and 11 bases from J, the junction kept 15 bases outside the gene matches. The CDR3 consists of 15 residues. The CDR3 sequence: CASRGLLTGVAFQYF. CDR3 nucleotides: TGTGCCAGCAGGGGGTTATTGACAGGGGTCGCCTTTCAGTACTTC. Full variable domain (rest looked up from reference TRBV28 and TRBJ2-4): DVKVTQSSRYLVKRTGEKVFLECVQDMDHENMFWYRQDPGLGLRLIYFSYDVKMKEKGDIPEGYSVSREKKERFSLILESASTNQTSMYLCASRGLLTGVAFQYFGAGTRLSVL.

This clonotype was observed at least ten times. The rearrangement uses TRBV5-1 and TRBJ2-1; perhaps D is TRBD1 or TRBD2 (5 bases each). Germline V gene sequence: CDR1 SGHRS, CDR2 YFSETQ. V shed 3 bases and J shed 6 bases, with 22 bases lying between them. The CDR3 sequence is 17 residues long. The CDR3 sequence: CASSWGTGTALGNEQFF. The CDR3 bases are TGCGCCAGCAGCTGGGGAACCGGGACCGCCTTGGGCAATGAGCAGTTCTTC.